This T cell receptor (beta chain) was identified in a study of CD8 T cells in Susac syndrome. It was with random hexamers that roughly 0.5 to 1 ug RNA was reverse transcribed. TCRdb reanalysed the immunoSEQ multiplex PCR reads using MiXCR and keeps one entry per CDR3 protein. The table lists 100,000 to 150,000 distinct CDR3 sequences, 96% of them singletons. Trimming left V 2 bases short and J 4 bases short, with 5 bases between. Germline V lookup: CDR1 MNHNS, CDR2 SASEGT. The CDR3 runs 12 residues. The V gene is TRBV6-1, the J gene TRBJ1-2; the D is unclear. Sequenced material: CD4+ T cells from PBMCs. This receptor was identified in a human donor with Susac syndrome. The CDR3 loop reads CASSERTYGYTF. The CDR3 DNA is TGTGCCAGCAGTGAACGGACCTATGGCTACACCTTC.